These 8 T cell receptor beta chains share one sample of origin, sequenced in a study of T-cell reconstitution after alpha-beta-depleted transplantation in children. Library preparation (for TCRbeta) was performed with unique molecular identifiers. TCRdb passed the PCR reads through MiXCR, listing each CDR3 protein once. The table lists about 340,000 distinct CDR3 sequences, around 16% of them singletons. The material sequenced was PBMCs, mostly from graft donor cells, taken 360 days after TCRalphabeta/CD19-depleted stem cell transplant. The receptors shown here come from a male patient aged 2 to 9 who had a stem cell transplant for acute lymphoblastic leukemia, so the T cells may come from the graft donor.

This clonotype has only a few counts. The V and J genes are TRBV24-1 and TRBJ2-3, with D perhaps matching TRBD1 or TRBD2 (6 bases each). Trimming took 4 bases from V and 4 from J, leaving 17 bases between them. From germline, CDR1 is KGHDR and CDR2 SFDVKD. This CDR3 contains 16 residues. The CDR3 protein is CATSEGGMTGPDTQYF. The DNA for the CDR3 is TGTGCCACCAGTGAAGGGGGGATGACGGGGCCAGATACGCAGTATTTT.

This sequence joins TRBV6-1 and TRBJ2-7; TRBD2 agrees at 9 bases. J lost 5 bases, V lost 8 bases, and 7 bases had no gene match. The germline gives CDR1 MNHNS, CDR2 SASEGT. This CDR3 spans 13 amino acids. The CDR3 DNA sequence: TGTGCCAGCTCCGAGACTAGCGGCCACGAGCAGTACTTC. It encodes CASSETSGHEQYF.

The chain carries TRBV4-2 and TRBJ2-5; D gene uncertain. This CDR3 has 14 residues. Germline CDR1 reads LGHNA; CDR2 reads YNFKEQ. V was trimmed by 5 bases and J by 2 bases, leaving 12 bases between them. The CDR3 region has the DNA TGTGCCAGCAGCAAGGAAGGTTTGCAAGAGACCCAGTACTTC. Translated, it gives CASSKEGLQETQYF.

Ten or more counts support this clonotype. The V gene is TRBV12-3 or TRBV12-4, the J gene TRBJ1-5, with 11 positions matching TRBD1. The CDR3 sequence is 15 residues long. The V segment lost 6 bases and the J segment 7 bases; nucleotides outside the gene matches: 8. DNA of the CDR3: TGTGCCAGCAGGAAGGACAGGGGGCACGGACAGCCCCAGCATTTT. It is translated as CASRKDRGHGQPQHF.

V usage is TRBV11-2 and J usage is TRBJ1-5, with D unresolved. Looked up from germline, CDR1 is SGHAT and CDR2 is FQNNGV. V was shortened by 1 base and J by 7 bases, with 8 bases between the two germline ends. The CDR3 is 13 residues long. The CDR3 loop reads CASSLAGMQPQHF. The CDR3 bases are TGTGCCAGCAGCTTAGCCGGGATGCAGCCCCAGCATTTT.

This clonotype occurred a few times. This chain uses TRBV18 with TRBJ2-7; either TRBD1 or TRBD2 may fit D (5 bases each). The V end was cut by 3 bases, the J end by 3 bases, with 6 bases between. Germline CDR1 is KGHSH and CDR2 is LQKENI. This CDR3 comprises 12 residues. The CDR3 nucleotides read TGTGCCAGCTCACCGGGGGTCTACGAGCAGTACTTC. It codes for CASSPGVYEQYF.

This clonotype has ten or more counts. The chain is built from TRBV7-2 and TRBJ2-1, with D uncertain. This CDR3 has 9 residues. Germline lookup yields CDR1 SGHTA and CDR2 FQGNSA. V lost 11 bases and J lost 10, with 9 bases in between. CDR3 region: CALGGEQFF. As DNA, the CDR3 is TGTGCCCTCGGCGGCGAGCAGTTCTTC.

The rearrangement uses TRBV11-1 and TRBJ2-7; 9 positions agree with TRBD2. The germline gives CDR1 SGHAT, CDR2 FQDESV (reference sequence). The CDR3 totals 16 residues. The trim removed 1 base at V and 2 bases at J, leaving 6 bases unmatched. CDR3 amino acids: CASSLGGASGAYEQYF. DNA of the CDR3: TGTGCCAGCAGCTTAGGAGGGGCTAGCGGGGCCTACGAGCAGTACTTC.